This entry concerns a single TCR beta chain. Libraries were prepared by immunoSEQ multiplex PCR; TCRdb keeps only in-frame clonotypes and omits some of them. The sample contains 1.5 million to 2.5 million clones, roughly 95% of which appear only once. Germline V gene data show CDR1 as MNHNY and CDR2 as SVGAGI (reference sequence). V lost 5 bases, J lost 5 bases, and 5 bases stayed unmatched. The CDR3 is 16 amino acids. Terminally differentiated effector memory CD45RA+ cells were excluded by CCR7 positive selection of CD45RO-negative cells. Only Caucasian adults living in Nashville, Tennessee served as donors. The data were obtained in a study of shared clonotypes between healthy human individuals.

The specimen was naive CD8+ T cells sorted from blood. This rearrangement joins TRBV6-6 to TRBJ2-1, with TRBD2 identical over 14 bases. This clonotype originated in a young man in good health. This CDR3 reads CASSLTGLAGDNEQFF. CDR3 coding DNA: TGTGCCAGCAGTCTAACGGGACTAGCGGGGGACAATGAGCAGTTCTTC.